Below are 23 T cell receptor beta chains sequenced from a single sample in a study of graft-versus-host responses after intestinal transplantation listed by TCRdb under 2021. The intended sense of this specimen's time point label: cells obtained before transplantation from donor or recipient. No antigens are known for them. The method behind the library was the immunoSEQ multiplex PCR assay. TCRdb took over this immuneACCESS table, retaining in-frame rearrangements with V and J assigned. Such tables are incomplete; in checked studies, under half of the missing clones stem from an unresolved V gene, and the remainder is unexplained. The sample table records about 90,000 clones; about 93% of these occur just once. The ten largest clones capture around 1.2% of the sample. The source material was unstimulated CD8+ T cells sorted from spleen or lymph node cells, sampled before transplant. These receptors all stem from a human donor who was the organ donor for an intestinal transplant.

The chain uses TRBV6-5 and TRBJ1-2; D is unclear. This CDR3 has 14 amino acids. V was clipped by 4 bases and J by 4 bases, with 13 bases between them. Germline assignment: CDR1 MNHEY and CDR2 SVGAGI. CDR3 region: CASSLVEGSYGYTF. The CDR3 coding sequence is TGTGCCAGCAGTTTGGTAGAGGGCTCCTATGGCTACACCTTC.

This rearrangement joins TRBV28 to TRBJ2-1, with D possibly being TRBD2 (6 bases). Per the germline V gene, CDR1 is MDHEN and CDR2 is SYDVKM. Trimming took off 10 bases at V and 5 bases at J, with 18 bases between the two ends. This CDR3 spans 14 amino acids. CDR3 DNA sequence: TGTGCCACCACGGTGACGGGAGAGGACAATGAGCAGTTCTTC. Translation: CATTVTGEDNEQFF.

This clone has more than one count but fewer than ten. The chain has TRBV5-6 and TRBJ2-7; D is perhaps TRBD1 (5 bases). In germline, CDR1 is SGHDT, CDR2 YYEEEE. Trimming left V 0 bases short and J 2 bases short, with 12 bases between. This CDR3 spans 15 amino acids. CDR3 in amino acids: CASSLALGPTYEQYF. The CDR3 bases are TGTGCCAGCAGCTTGGCCTTGGGGCCCACCTACGAGCAGTACTTC.

This rearrangement joins TRBV7-9 to TRBJ1-1; 10 nucleotides align to TRBD1. V gave up 4 bases and J gave up 4 bases; unmatched junction bases: 0. CDR1 SEHNR and CDR2 FQNEAQ come from the germline V gene (reference sequence). The CDR3 loop spans 13 amino acids. CDR3 sequence (DNA): TGTGCCAGCAGCTGGGACAGGGGCACTGAAGCTTTCTTT. It codes for CASSWDRGTEAFF. Based on the CDR3 plus reference TRBV7-9 and TRBJ1-1, the full variable domain is DTGVSQNPRHKITKRGQNVTFRCDPISEHNRLYWYRQTLGQGPEFLTYFQNEAQLEKSRLLSDRFSAERPKGSFSTLEIQRTEQGDSAMYLCASSWDRGTEAFFGQGTRLTVV.

The chain employs TRBV19 and TRBJ2-3; unclear D gene. The germline V and J ends were trimmed by 1 base and 5 bases, with 7 bases remaining between them. From germline, CDR1 is LNHDA and CDR2 SQIVND (reference sequence). This CDR3 contains 13 residues. CDR3 in amino acids: CASSIVPGDTQYF. As DNA, the CDR3 is TGTGCCAGTAGTATAGTACCGGGAGATACGCAGTATTTT.

This chain connects TRBV5-4 to TRBJ1-1; D is uncertain. The CDR3 consists of 13 residues. V was cut by 2 bases and J by 1 base, with 6 bases left in between. CDR1 is SGHNT, CDR2 YYREEE, per germline (reference sequence). The CDR3 sequence is CASSFGGNTEAFF. CDR3 DNA sequence: TGTGCCAGCAGCTTCGGTGGGAACACTGAAGCTTTCTTT.

The chain recombines TRBV2 with TRBJ2-3; 8 positions agree with TRBD2. The CDR3 runs 17 residues. Trimming removed 3 bases from V and 2 bases from J; junction bases left unmatched: 10. The germline V gene has CDR1 SNHLY and CDR2 FYNNEI. The CDR3 is CASSDPLAGIPTDTQYF. The CDR3, as DNA: TGTGCCAGCAGTGACCCCTTAGCGGGAATCCCCACAGATACGCAGTATTTT.

The chain links TRBV18 to TRBJ2-1; a possible D gene is TRBD1 (5 bases). The CDR3 totals 16 residues. The ends were cut back, 3 bases at V and 2 bases at J, with 14 bases in the middle. Germline assignment: CDR1 KGHSH and CDR2 LQKENI. CDR3 amino acids: CASSPETVVPYNEQFF. Written as DNA, the CDR3 is TGTGCCAGCTCACCCGAGACAGTAGTTCCCTACAATGAGCAGTTCTTC.

The chain recombines TRBV9 with TRBJ2-1; TRBD2 aligns across 8 bases. Germline V gene sequence: CDR1 SGDLS, CDR2 YYNGEE. The ends lost 3 bases at V and 7 bases at J; junction bases unmatched: 12. This CDR3 has 16 amino acids. This chain's CDR3 is CASSDSSGRSENEQFF. CDR3 sequence (DNA): TGTGCCAGCAGCGACTCAAGCGGGAGAAGCGAAAATGAGCAGTTCTTC.

The CDR3 loop reads CASSIAGADTQYF. CDR3 in DNA: TGTGCCAGTAGTATAGCGGGAGCAGATACGCAGTATTTT. V usage is TRBV19 and J usage is TRBJ2-3; tentative D call: TRBD2 (6 bases). The CDR3 runs to 13 residues. With 1 base removed from V and 4 bases from J, the gap between germline ends came to 6 bases. Germline lookup yields CDR1 LNHDA and CDR2 SQIVND (reference sequence). The full variable domain, completed using reference TRBV19 and TRBJ2-3, is DGGITQSPKYLFRKEGQNVTLSCEQNLNHDAMYWYRQDPGQGLRLIYYSQIVNDFQKGDIAEGYSVSREKKESFPLTVTSAQKNPTAFYLCASSIAGADTQYFGPGTRLTVL.

J is TRBJ2-5 and V is TRBV5-6; TRBD1 is a possible D gene (6 bases). In germline, CDR1 is SGHDT, CDR2 YYEEEE. The CDR3 consists of 16 residues. The germline V and J ends were trimmed by 0 bases and 0 bases, with 12 bases remaining between them. The CDR3 protein is CASSLAAQGYQETQYF. The DNA for the CDR3 is TGTGCCAGCAGCTTGGCAGCTCAGGGGTACCAAGAGACCCAGTACTTC.

The chain recombines TRBV11-2 with TRBJ2-5, with 7 bases identical to TRBD1. The germline V gene has CDR1 SGHAT and CDR2 FQNNGV. The CDR3 loop spans 15 amino acids. Trimming removed 5 bases from V and 5 bases from J; junction bases left unmatched: 11. CDR3 sequence: CASSPGTVPVETQYF. Here the CDR3 DNA reads TGTGCCAGCAGCCCGGGGACAGTCCCAGTGGAGACCCAGTACTTC.

The table lists this clone with a count of one. The rearrangement uses TRBV19 and TRBJ2-1; D is perhaps TRBD1 (6 bases). Trimming pared 5 bases from V and 0 bases from J, leaving 11 bases between. The V gene's germline CDR1 is LNHDA and CDR2 SQIVND (reference sequence). CDR3 length: 15 residues. CDR3 coding DNA: TGTGCCAGTAGTGCTACAGGGAGCTCCTACAATGAGCAGTTCTTC. As protein: CASSATGSSYNEQFF.

The chain combines TRBV27 with TRBJ2-1, with D unclear. The CDR3 consists of 14 residues. Germline values: CDR1 MNHEY, CDR2 SMNVEV (reference sequence). V was pared by 5 bases and J by 2 bases, with 10 bases between. CDR3 region: CASSLRGTYNEQFF. The DNA of the CDR3 is TGTGCCAGCAGTCTAAGAGGAACCTACAATGAGCAGTTCTTC.

The chain uses TRBV7-3 and TRBJ1-2, with 8 nucleotides matching TRBD1. The CDR3 totals 17 residues. The trim removed 5 bases at V and 7 bases at J, leaving 18 bases unmatched. From germline, CDR1 is SGHTA and CDR2 FQGTGA. The CDR3 loop is CASSPTLAGQGTGGYTF. The CDR3 DNA sequence: TGTGCCAGCAGCCCAACTTTGGCAGGACAGGGAACGGGTGGCTACACCTTC. The whole variable domain, remainder taken from reference TRBV7-3 and TRBJ1-2, is GAGVSQTPSNKVTEKGKYVELRCDPISGHTALYWYRQSLGQGPEFLIYFQGTGAADDSGLPNDRFFAVRPEGSVSTLKIQRTERGDSAVYLCASSPTLAGQGTGGYTFGSGTRLTVV.

The V gene is TRBV6-5, the J gene TRBJ1-1; 8 bases map to TRBD1. The germline CDR1 and CDR2 sequences are MNHEY and SVGAGI. The V gene end was trimmed by 3 bases and the J gene end by 8 bases; junction bases not matched to a gene: 5. This CDR3 region has 13 residues. This CDR3 reads CASSYGTGDEAFF. The DNA for the CDR3 is TGTGCCAGCAGTTATGGGACAGGCGACGAAGCTTTCTTT.

The CDR3 DNA sequence: TGTGCCAGCAGCCCCAGACCTACCCGGGACAGGGAGCGCACAGATACGCAGTATTTT. Translation gives CASSPRPTRDRERTDTQYF. The V gene is TRBV7-3, the J gene TRBJ2-3; 9 positions match TRBD1. Looked up from germline, CDR1 is SGHTA and CDR2 is FQGTGA. The CDR3 runs 19 residues. With 5 bases clipped from V and 1 base from J, the junction kept 16 bases outside the gene matches.

V is TRBV5-4 and J is TRBJ1-2; the match to TRBD1 covers 7 bases. Germline V gives CDR1 SGHNT, CDR2 YYREEE (reference sequence). Germline trimming cut 2 bases from V and 4 bases from J; bases unmatched to any gene: 11. The CDR3 has 16 amino acids. This chain's CDR3 is CASSLKQGRFFYGYTF. CDR3 nucleotide sequence: TGTGCCAGCAGCTTAAAACAGGGGCGCTTCTTCTATGGCTACACCTTC.

The chain is built from TRBV7-4 and TRBJ1-5, with 9 bases fitting TRBD1. This CDR3 comprises 16 residues. CDR1 and CDR2 from the germline V gene are SGHVT and SQSDAQ. V shed 1 base and J 8 bases; nucleotides not matched to a gene: 9. Written as DNA, the CDR3 is TGTGCCAGCAGCTTAGAATGTGGACAGGGGATTAAGCCCCAGCATTTT. Its translation is CASSLECGQGIKPQHF.

This clone was detected once. The rearrangement joins TRBV5-5 to TRBJ2-2; 10 bases match TRBD1. The CDR3 contains 16 residues. V lost 4 bases, J lost 5 bases, and 8 bases stayed unmatched. Germline V gives CDR1 SGHKS, CDR2 YYEKEE (reference sequence). In nucleotides, the CDR3 is TGTGCCAGCAGCCCGAGACAGGGGGCACGTACCGGGGAGCTGTTTTTT. Amino acids: CASSPRQGARTGELFF.

V gene TRBV29-1 combines with J gene TRBJ2-7; TRBD1 aligns across 8 bases. CDR1 SQVTM and CDR2 ANQGSEA come from the germline V gene. The CDR3 is 18 amino acids. The junction had 20 bases not matched to a gene; V was cut back by 5 bases and J by 2 bases. The CDR3 nucleotides read TGCAGCGTTTTCGGGCCCCGGGACAGGTCCCTACAAACCTACGAGCAGTACTTC. Translation: CSVFGPRDRSLQTYEQYF.

This clone was seen once. CDR3 DNA sequence: TGTGCCAGCAGCTTGACAGGGGGCTTCATCTCGAAAGAGACCCAGTACTTC. Residues: CASSLTGGFISKETQYF. V gene TRBV5-6 combines with J gene TRBJ2-5; 9 nucleotides agree with TRBD1. This CDR3 region has 17 residues. After removal of 1 base from V and 3 bases from J, the junction contained 10 bases not matched to a gene. Germline loops: CDR1 SGHDT, CDR2 YYEEEE.

The V call is TRBV13, the J call TRBJ1-2; D not certain. CDR3 length: 14 residues. The V gene lost 2 bases and the J gene lost 7 bases, with 14 bases spanning the gap. Germline CDR1 reads PRHDT; CDR2 reads FYEKMQ (reference sequence). In nucleotides, the CDR3 is TGTGCCAGCAGCTTAAGAAGGGAGGTGGGTGGCTACACCTTC. It translates to CASSLRREVGGYTF.